This T cell receptor (beta chain) appears in the sequencing data of a study of blood T cells in healthy people across ages. Peripheral blood samples of roughly 9.9 milliliters were drawn from each donor. Germline V gives CDR1 MNHNY, CDR2 SVGAGI (reference sequence). V lost 5 bases and J lost 4, with 13 bases in between. The CDR3 spans 14 residues. It was with a sample-barcoded 5' primer and a J-beta primer mix that a second PCR of roughly 7 to 12 cycles was run. TCRdb used MiXCR to reprocess the 5' RACE reads, holding one entry per CDR3 protein. Here the sample spans 1.5 million to 2 million distinct CDR3 sequences, around half being singletons.

This clonotype was sampled from a woman aged 40 to 50 in good health. The chain uses TRBV6-6 and TRBJ2-3; perhaps TRBD2 as D (5 bases). Material: blood. In DNA form, the CDR3 reads TGTGCCAGCAGTGTGTGGCTAGCTGCAGATACGCAGTATTTT. This gives the protein CASSVWLAADTQYF.